This TCR beta chain came from a study of blood T cells in healthy people across ages. Study-level results: The fall in TCR beta diversity per million T cells was roughly linear with age.

A note on this clonotype: The antigen remains unidentified.

The CDR3 spans 15 residues. V lost 5 bases and J lost 5, with 19 bases in between. CDR1 is MGHDK, CDR2 SYGVNS, per germline. The authors ran a second PCR of about 7 to 12 cycles using a sample-barcoded 5' primer and a J-beta primer mix. TCRdb reanalysed the 5' RACE reads using MiXCR and keeps one entry per CDR3 protein. This table holds some 900,000 distinct CDR3 sequences, approximately 49% found once. The chain joins TRBV25-1 to TRBJ2-7, with a weak D call TRBD1 (5 bases). The sequence was collected from a man aged 25-40 years in good health. Sequences were obtained from blood. The CDR3 sequence: CASSSPDGRVNEQYF. CDR3 sequence (DNA): TGTGCCAGCAGTTCCCCTGATGGCAGGGTGAACGAGCAGTACTTC.